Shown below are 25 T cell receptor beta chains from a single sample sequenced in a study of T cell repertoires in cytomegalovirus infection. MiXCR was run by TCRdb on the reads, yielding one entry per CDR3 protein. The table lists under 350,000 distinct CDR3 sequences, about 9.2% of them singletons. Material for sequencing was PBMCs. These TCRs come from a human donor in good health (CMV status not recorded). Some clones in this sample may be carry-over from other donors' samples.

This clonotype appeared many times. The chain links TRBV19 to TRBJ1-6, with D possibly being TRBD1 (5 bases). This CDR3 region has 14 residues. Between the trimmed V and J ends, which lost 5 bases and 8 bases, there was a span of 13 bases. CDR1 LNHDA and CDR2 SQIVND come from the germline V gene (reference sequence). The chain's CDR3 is CASSPAGNDSPLHF. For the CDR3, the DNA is TGTGCCAGTAGTCCCGCAGGGAACGATTCACCCCTCCACTTT.

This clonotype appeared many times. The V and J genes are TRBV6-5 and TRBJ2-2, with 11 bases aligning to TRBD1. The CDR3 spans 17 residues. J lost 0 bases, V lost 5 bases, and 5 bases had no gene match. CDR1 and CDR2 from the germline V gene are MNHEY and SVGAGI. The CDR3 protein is CASSLRTGGSNTGELFF. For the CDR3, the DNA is TGTGCCAGCAGTCTACGGACAGGGGGCTCGAACACCGGGGAGCTGTTTTTT.

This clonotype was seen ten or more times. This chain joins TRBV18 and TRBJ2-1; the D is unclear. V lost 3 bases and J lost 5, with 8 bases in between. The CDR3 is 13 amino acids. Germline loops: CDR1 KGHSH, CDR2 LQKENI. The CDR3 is CASSPLRDNEQFF. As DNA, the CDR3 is TGTGCCAGCTCACCCCTAAGGGACAATGAGCAGTTCTTC.

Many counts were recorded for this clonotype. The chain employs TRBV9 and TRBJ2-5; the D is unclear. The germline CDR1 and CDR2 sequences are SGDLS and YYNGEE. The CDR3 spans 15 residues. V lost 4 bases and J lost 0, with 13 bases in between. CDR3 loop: CASSLAVGYQETQYF. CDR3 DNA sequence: TGTGCCAGCAGCTTAGCAGTTGGGTACCAAGAGACCCAGTACTTC.

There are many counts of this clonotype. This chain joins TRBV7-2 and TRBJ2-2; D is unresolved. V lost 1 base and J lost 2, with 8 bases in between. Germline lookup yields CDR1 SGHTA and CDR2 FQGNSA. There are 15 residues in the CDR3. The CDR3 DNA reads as TGTGCCAGCAGCTTAGGAGGCGGAAACACCGGGGAGCTGTTTTTT. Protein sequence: CASSLGGGNTGELFF.

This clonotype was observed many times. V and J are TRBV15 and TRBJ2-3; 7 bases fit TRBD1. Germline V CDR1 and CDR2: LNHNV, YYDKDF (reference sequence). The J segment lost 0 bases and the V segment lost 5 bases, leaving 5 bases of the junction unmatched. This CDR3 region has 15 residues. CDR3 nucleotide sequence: TGTGCCACCAGCTGGGGACAGAAGAGCACAGATACGCAGTATTTT. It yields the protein CATSWGQKSTDTQYF. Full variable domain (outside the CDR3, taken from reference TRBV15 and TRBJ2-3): DAMVIQNPRYQVTQFGKPVTLSCSQTLNHNVMYWYQQKSSQAPKLLFHYYDKDFNNEADTPDNFQSRRPNTSFCFLDIRSPGLGDTAMYLCATSWGQKSTDTQYFGPGTRLTVL.

The DNA of the CDR3 is TGCGCCAGCAGGAAAAGCTCCTACAATGAGCAGTTCTTC. It translates to CASRKSSYNEQFF. The genes are TRBV10-1 and TRBJ2-1; the D is unclear. Per germline, CDR1 WNHNN and CDR2 SYGVQD (reference sequence). This CDR3 spans 13 amino acids. V was shortened by 6 bases and J by 0 bases, with 6 bases between the two germline ends.

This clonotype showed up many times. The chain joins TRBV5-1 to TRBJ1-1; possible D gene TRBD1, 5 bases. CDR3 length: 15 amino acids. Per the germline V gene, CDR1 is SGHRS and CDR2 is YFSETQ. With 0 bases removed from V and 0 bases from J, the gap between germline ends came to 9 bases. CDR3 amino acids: CASSLDGAMNTEAFF. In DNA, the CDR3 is TGCGCCAGCAGCTTGGATGGGGCTATGAACACTGAAGCTTTCTTT.

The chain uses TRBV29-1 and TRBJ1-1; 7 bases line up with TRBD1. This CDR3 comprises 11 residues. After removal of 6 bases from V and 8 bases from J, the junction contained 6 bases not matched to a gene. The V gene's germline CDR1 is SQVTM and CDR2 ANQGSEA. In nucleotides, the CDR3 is TGCAGCGTCCATACAGGGGTGGAAGCTTTCTTT. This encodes CSVHTGVEAFF.

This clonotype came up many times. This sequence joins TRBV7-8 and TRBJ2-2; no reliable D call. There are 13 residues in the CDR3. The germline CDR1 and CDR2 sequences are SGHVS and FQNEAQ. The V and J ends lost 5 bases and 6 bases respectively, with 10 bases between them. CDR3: CASSPVWPGELFF. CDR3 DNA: TGTGCCAGCAGCCCGGTCTGGCCCGGGGAGCTGTTTTTT.

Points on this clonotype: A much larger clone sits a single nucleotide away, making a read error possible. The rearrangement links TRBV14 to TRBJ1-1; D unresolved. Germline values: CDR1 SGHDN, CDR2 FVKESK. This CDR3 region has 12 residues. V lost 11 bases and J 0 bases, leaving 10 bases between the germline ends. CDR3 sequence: CAAGQMNTEAFF. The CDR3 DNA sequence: TGTGCCGCGGGTCAGATGAACACTGAAGCTTTCTTT.

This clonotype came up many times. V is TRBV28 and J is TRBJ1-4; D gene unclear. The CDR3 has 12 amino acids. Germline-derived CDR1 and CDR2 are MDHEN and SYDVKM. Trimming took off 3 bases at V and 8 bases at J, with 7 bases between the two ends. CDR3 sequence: CASSFESEKLFF. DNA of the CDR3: TGTGCCAGCAGTTTTGAAAGCGAAAAACTGTTTTTT. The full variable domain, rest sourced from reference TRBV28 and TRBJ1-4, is DVKVTQSSRYLVKRTGEKVFLECVQDMDHENMFWYRQDPGLGLRLIYFSYDVKMKEKGDIPEGYSVSREKKERFSLILESASTNQTSMYLCASSFESEKLFFGSGTQLSVL.

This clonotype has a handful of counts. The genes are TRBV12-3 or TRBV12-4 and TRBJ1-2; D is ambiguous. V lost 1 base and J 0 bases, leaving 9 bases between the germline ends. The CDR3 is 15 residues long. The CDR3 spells CASSLGAGTNYGYTF. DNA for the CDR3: TGTGCCAGCAGTTTAGGCGCCGGAACTAACTATGGCTACACCTTC.

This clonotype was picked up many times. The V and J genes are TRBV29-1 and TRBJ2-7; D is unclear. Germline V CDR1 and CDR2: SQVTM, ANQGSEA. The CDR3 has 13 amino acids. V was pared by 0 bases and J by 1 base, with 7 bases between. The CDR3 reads CSVEDRVSYEQYF. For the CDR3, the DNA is TGCAGCGTTGAAGATAGGGTATCCTACGAGCAGTACTTC.

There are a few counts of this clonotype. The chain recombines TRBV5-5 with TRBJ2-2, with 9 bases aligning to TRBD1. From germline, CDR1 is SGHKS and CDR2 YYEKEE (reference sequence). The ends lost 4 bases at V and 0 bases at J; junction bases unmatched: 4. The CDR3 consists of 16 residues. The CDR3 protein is CASSPQGATNTGELFF. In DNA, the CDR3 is TGTGCCAGCAGCCCACAGGGGGCCACGAACACCGGGGAGCTGTTTTTT.

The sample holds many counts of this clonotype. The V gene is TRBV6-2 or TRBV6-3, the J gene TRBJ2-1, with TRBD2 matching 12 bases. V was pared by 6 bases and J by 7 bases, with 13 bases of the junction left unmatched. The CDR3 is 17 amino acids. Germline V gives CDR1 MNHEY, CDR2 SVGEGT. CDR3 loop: CASRSPQASGGDNEQFF. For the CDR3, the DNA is TGTGCCAGCAGGTCCCCCCAAGCTAGCGGGGGGGATAATGAGCAGTTCTTC.

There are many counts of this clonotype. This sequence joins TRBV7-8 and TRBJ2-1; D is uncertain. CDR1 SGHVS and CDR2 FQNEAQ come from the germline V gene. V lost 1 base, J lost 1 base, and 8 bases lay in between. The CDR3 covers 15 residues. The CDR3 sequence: CASSLEVRSYNEQFF. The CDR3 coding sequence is TGTGCCAGCAGCTTAGAGGTCCGTTCCTACAATGAGCAGTTCTTC.

CDR3 coding DNA: TGCGCCAGCAGCTCTACTAGCGGGGTGGAGACCCAGTACTTC. This translates into CASSSTSGVETQYF. The chain has TRBV5-1 and TRBJ2-5; 10 bases map to TRBD2. Germline CDR1 is SGHRS and CDR2 is YFSETQ. The V gene end was trimmed by 3 bases and the J gene end by 5 bases; junction bases not matched to a gene: 4. This CDR3 is 14 amino acids long.

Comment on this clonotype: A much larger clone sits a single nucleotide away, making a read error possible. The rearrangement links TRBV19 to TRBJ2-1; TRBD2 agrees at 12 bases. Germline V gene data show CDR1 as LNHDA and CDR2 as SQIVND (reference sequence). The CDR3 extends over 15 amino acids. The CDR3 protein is CVSKTSGGPTEEQFF. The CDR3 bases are TGTGTCAGTAAGACTAGCGGGGGTCCTACAGAGGAGCAGTTCTTC.

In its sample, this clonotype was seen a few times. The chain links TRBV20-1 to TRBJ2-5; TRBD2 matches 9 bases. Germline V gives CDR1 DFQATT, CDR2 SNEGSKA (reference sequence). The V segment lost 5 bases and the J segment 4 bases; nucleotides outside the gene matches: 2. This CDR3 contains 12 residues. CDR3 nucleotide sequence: TGCAGTGCTGGCGGGGGGGGAGAGACCCAGTACTTC. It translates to CSAGGGGETQYF.

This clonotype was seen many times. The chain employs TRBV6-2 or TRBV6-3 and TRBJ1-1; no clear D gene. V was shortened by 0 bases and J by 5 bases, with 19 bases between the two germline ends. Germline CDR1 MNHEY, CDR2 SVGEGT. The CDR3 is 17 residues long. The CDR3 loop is CASSYSDPGEAWTEAFF. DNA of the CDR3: TGTGCCAGCAGTTACTCCGACCCGGGCGAGGCATGGACTGAAGCTTTCTTT.

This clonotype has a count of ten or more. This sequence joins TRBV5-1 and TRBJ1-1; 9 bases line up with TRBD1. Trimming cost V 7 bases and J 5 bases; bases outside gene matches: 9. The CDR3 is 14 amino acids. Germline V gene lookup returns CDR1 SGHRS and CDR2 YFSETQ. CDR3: CASRLQGAQTEAFF. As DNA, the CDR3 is TGCGCCAGCCGTTTACAGGGGGCGCAGACTGAAGCTTTCTTT. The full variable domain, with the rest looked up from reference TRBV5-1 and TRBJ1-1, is KAGVTQTPRYLIKTRGQQVTLSCSPISGHRSVSWYQQTPGQGLQFLFEYFSETQRNKGNFPGRFSGRQFSNSRSEMNVSTLELGDSALYLCASRLQGAQTEAFFGQGTRLTVV.

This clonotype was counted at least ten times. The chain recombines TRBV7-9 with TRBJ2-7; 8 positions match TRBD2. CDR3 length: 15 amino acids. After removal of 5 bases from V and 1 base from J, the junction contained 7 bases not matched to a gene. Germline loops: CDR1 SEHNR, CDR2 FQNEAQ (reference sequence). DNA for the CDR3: TGTGCCAGCAGCCCGGGGGGGACCAGTTCCTACGAGCAGTACTTC. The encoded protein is CASSPGGTSSYEQYF. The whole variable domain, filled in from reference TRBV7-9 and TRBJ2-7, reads DTGVSQNPRHKITKRGQNVTFRCDPISEHNRLYWYRQTLGQGPEFLTYFQNEAQLEKSRLLSDRFSAERPKGSFSTLEIQRTEQGDSAMYLCASSPGGTSSYEQYFGPGTRLTVT.

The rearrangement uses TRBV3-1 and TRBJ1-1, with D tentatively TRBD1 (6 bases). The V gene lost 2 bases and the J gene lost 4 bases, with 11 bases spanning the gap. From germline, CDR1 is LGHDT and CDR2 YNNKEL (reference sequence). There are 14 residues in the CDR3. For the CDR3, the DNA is TGTGCCAGCAGCCAACAGGGGATAGTCACTGAAGCTTTCTTT. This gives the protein CASSQQGIVTEAFF.

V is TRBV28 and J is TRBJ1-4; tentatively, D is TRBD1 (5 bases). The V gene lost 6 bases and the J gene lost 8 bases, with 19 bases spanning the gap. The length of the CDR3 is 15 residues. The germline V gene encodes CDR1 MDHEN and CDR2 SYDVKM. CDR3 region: CASSVGGDPGEKLFF. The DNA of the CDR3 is TGTGCCAGCAGCGTCGGGGGGGATCCCGGGGAAAAACTGTTTTTT.